The 9 T cell receptor beta chains listed next were all sequenced from one sample in a study of early T cells in non-severe SARS-CoV-2 infection. One entry per CDR3 protein results from TCRdb running MiXCR on the 5' RACE reads. Seen here are approximately 90,000 distinct CDR3 sequences, roughly 9.6% observed once, and the top ten hold 4.7%. The sample was whole blood, taken at baseline. These receptors all stem from an adult who was a healthcare worker with PCR-confirmed SARS-CoV-2 infection or an uninfected control (not recorded which).

This clonotype has only a few counts. As DNA, the CDR3 is TGTGCCACCAGCAGAGGATCGACAGGGGATGACCTTGGTGAAAAACTGTTTTTT. It translates to CATSRGSTGDDLGEKLFF. This chain joins TRBV15 and TRBJ1-4, with 8 positions matching TRBD1. This CDR3 is 18 amino acids long. Germline CDR1 and CDR2: LNHNV and YYDKDF (reference sequence). V lost 1 base, J lost 7 bases, and 14 bases stayed unmatched.

This clonotype was observed a handful of times. One end of the junction varies from germline; a read error may be responsible. The CDR3 DNA is TGTGCCAGCAGAGAAGGGCGAAGTTGGGCCGGGGAGCTGTTTTTT. It codes for CASREGRSWAGELFF. The chain links TRBV6-1 to TRBJ2-2; no definite D call. Germline CDR1 and CDR2: MNHNS and SASEGT. This CDR3 is built from 15 residues.

This chain connects TRBV28 to TRBJ1-4; the D is unclear. Germline V gene lookup returns CDR1 MDHEN and CDR2 SYDVKM. This CDR3 comprises 13 residues. V gave up 6 bases and J gave up 7 bases, with 12 bases separating them. Written as DNA, the CDR3 is TGTGCCAGCAGCGTGGGCGTAACTGAAAAACTGTTTTTT. This translates into CASSVGVTEKLFF.

This clonotype has ten or more counts. The J gene is TRBJ1-1, the V gene TRBV4-1; 7 bases match TRBD1. Trimming removed 6 bases from V and 4 bases from J; junction bases left unmatched: 11. Germline V gene lookup returns CDR1 MGHRA and CDR2 YSYEKL. The CDR3 is 15 residues long. The CDR3 spells CASSQGTGVGTEAFF. DNA of the CDR3: TGCGCCAGCAGTCAGGGTACAGGGGTCGGCACTGAAGCTTTCTTT.

This clonotype has ten or more counts. The rearrangement links TRBV7-8 to TRBJ1-1; no clear D gene. CDR1 SGHVS and CDR2 FQNEAQ come from the germline V gene. The V gene lost 2 bases and the J gene lost 3 bases, with 10 bases spanning the gap. This CDR3 region has 14 residues. The CDR3 DNA sequence: TGTGCCAGCAGCTTATTATCTGCGGACACTGAAGCTTTCTTT. Translation gives CASSLLSADTEAFF.

V usage is TRBV6-5 and J usage is TRBJ2-3; the D is unclear. This CDR3 has 13 amino acids. Per germline, CDR1 MNHEY and CDR2 SVGAGI. The germline V and J ends were trimmed by 3 bases and 3 bases, with 7 bases remaining between them. The CDR3 protein is CASSYWSTDTQYF. The CDR3 region has the DNA TGTGCCAGCAGTTATTGGTCGACAGATACGCAGTATTTT.

The CDR3 loop is CASSLARSQETQYF. CDR3 nucleotides: TGTGCCAGCAGCTTAGCCCGGTCGCAAGAGACCCAGTACTTC. V is TRBV7-2 and J is TRBJ2-5; D not resolved. Germline loops: CDR1 SGHTA, CDR2 FQGNSA. The CDR3 length is 14 residues. V was pared by 0 bases and J by 2 bases, with 7 bases between.

This clonotype came up a few times. This rearrangement joins TRBV6-5 to TRBJ1-2, with D unclear. Trimming left V 6 bases short and J 4 bases short, with 15 bases between. CDR1 and CDR2 (germline): MNHEY, SVGAGI. The CDR3 has 14 amino acids. CDR3 protein: CASRDRHPPYGYTF. Here the CDR3 DNA reads TGTGCCAGCAGAGATAGACACCCACCCTATGGCTACACCTTC.

The CDR3 protein is CASSLGISGYYEQYF. The CDR3 region has the DNA TGTGCCAGCAGCTTAGGTATTAGCGGGTACTACGAGCAGTACTTC. This rearrangement joins TRBV7-2 to TRBJ2-7; 7 nucleotides match TRBD2. This CDR3 has 15 amino acids. Germline CDR1 reads SGHTA; CDR2 reads FQGNSA. V was pared by 1 base and J by 3 bases, with 6 bases of the junction left unmatched.